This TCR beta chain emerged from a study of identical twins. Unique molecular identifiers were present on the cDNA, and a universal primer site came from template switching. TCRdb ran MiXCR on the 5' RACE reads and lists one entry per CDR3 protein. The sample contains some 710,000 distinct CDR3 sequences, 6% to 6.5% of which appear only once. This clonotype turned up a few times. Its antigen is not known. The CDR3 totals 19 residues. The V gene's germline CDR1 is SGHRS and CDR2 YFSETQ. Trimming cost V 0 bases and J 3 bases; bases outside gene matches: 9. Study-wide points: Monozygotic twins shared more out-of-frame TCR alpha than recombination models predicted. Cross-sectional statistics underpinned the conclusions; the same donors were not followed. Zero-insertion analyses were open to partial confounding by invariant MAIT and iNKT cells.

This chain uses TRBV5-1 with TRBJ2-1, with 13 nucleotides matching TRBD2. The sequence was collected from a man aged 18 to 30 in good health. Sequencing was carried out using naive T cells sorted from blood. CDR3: CASSLGRGTSGRDYNEQFF. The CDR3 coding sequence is TGCGCCAGCAGCTTGGGGCGGGGTACTAGCGGGAGGGACTACAATGAGCAGTTCTTC.